Listed below are T cell receptor beta chains from one sample, sequenced in a study of T cells in Graves' hyperthyroidism and ophthalmopathy. TCRdb re-called the multiplex PCR reads with MiXCR, one entry per CDR3 protein. The sample has roughly 580,000 distinct CDR3 sequences, under 60% seen once. The sample consisted of peripheral blood or thyroid tissue (not recorded which). These receptors were collected from a woman between 18 and 30 years old with Graves' hyperthyroidism. Both conserved end residues are part of each CDR3. Fields, in order: J gene, V gene, clone size, D gene, CDR3 DNA, CDR3 protein. D genes are given only for firm matches. Some rows have no size entry. The others give once, few or many, or a class for an expanded clone.

>TRBJ1-2|TRBV24-1|many|NA
TGTGCCACCAGTGACCCCGACAGGCCTCTTGGCTATGGCTACACCTTC
CATSDPDRPLGYGYTF
>TRBJ1-2|TRBV9|few|NA
TGTGCCAGCAGCACCCTTAGGACTGATAACTATGGCTACACCTTC
CASSTLRTDNYGYTF
>TRBJ2-7|TRBV5-1|NA|NA
TGCGCCAGCCGCTCCGGCCCAGACACCTACGAGCAGTACTTC
CASRSGPDTYEQYF
>TRBJ2-5|TRBV10-3|NA|NA
TGTGCCATCAGTGAAGGCGGACACCAAGAGACCCAGTACTTC
CAISEGGHQETQYF
>TRBJ1-2|TRBV7-2|NA|NA
TGTGCCAGCAGCCTAACTAGCGGGAGAGACTATGGCTACACCTTC
CASSLTSGRDYGYTF
>TRBJ1-5|TRBV7-2|few|NA
TGTGCCAGCAGCTGGGTCCCCGGGTACTATAGCAATCAGCCCCAGCATTTT
CASSWVPGYYSNQPQHF
>TRBJ2-5|TRBV13|NA|NA
TGTGCCAGCAGCTTAGGCCGAGGGACAGAGACCCAGTACTTC
CASSLGRGTETQYF
>TRBJ2-2|TRBV20-1|NA|TRBD2
TGCAGTGCTAGAGTCCCTAGCGGGAGAACCGGGGAGCTGTTTTTT
CSARVPSGRTGELFF
>TRBJ1-4|TRBV25-1|NA|TRBD1
TGTGCCAGCTCTTGGGGAGGGACAGATGAAAAACTGTTTTTT
CASSWGGTDEKLFF
>TRBJ2-5|TRBV7-9|few|NA
TGTGCCCCGAGGGACCAAGAGACCCAGTACTTC
CAPRDQETQYF
>TRBJ2-7|TRBV7-9|many|NA
TGTGCCAGCAGCTCCGAAGGGACCCAGATTGTGAACGAGCAGTACTTC
CASSSEGTQIVNEQYF
>TRBJ1-2|TRBV7-9|NA|NA
TGTGCCAGCAGTGCTCGCGAGGGACTCTATGGCTACACCTTC
CASSAREGLYGYTF
>TRBJ2-7|TRBV7-9|few|NA
TGTGCCAGCAGCTTAGCCCCCAGCGGACCCTACCACGAGCAGTACTTC
CASSLAPSGPYHEQYF
>TRBJ2-5|TRBV20-1|NA|TRBD2
TGCAGTGCTAGGAGACTAGCGGGAGGGGAGACCCAGTACTTC
CSARRLAGGETQYF
>TRBJ2-6|TRBV5-1|few|NA
TGCGCCAGCAGCTTAGCGCTAAGCTCTGGGGCCAACGTCCTGACTTTC
CASSLALSSGANVLTF
>TRBJ1-2|TRBV10-3|NA|NA
TGTGCCATCAGTGATGGGAGCTATGGCTACACCTTC
CAISDGSYGYTF
>TRBJ1-5|TRBV29-1|NA|TRBD1
TGCAGCGTTGAAGATCAGGGGGATAGCAATCAGCCCCAGCATTTT
CSVEDQGDSNQPQHF
>TRBJ2-5|TRBV29-1|NA|NA
TGCAGCTTTGAAGGGGGGGCGTGGGAGACCCAGTACTTC
CSFEGGAWETQYF
>TRBJ1-6|TRBV20-1|NA|TRBD1
TGCAGTGCTAGCCGGACAGGGACCAATTCACCCCTCCACTTT
CSASRTGTNSPLHF
>TRBJ2-7|TRBV7-2|NA|NA
TGTGCCAGCAGCCCAAGCGGTGAAGGGATCGTCGTCTTC
CASSPSGEGIVVF
>TRBJ2-5|TRBV7-3|NA|NA
TGTGCCAGCAGCTTCCCCCTCTCAGATACGCAGTACTTC
CASSFPLSDTQYF
>TRBJ2-7|TRBV29-1|NA|NA
TGCAGCTTAGAGCCCGTCCTAGACGAGCAGTACTTC
CSLEPVLDEQYF
>TRBJ1-1|TRBV7-9|many|NA
TGTGCCAGCAGGGCACAGAACACTGAAGCTTTCTTT
CASRAQNTEAFF
>TRBJ1-5|TRBV6-5|few|NA
TGTGCCAGCAGTTCCCAGGCGGGACGGCCCCAGCATTTT
CASSSQAGRPQHF
>TRBJ2-5|TRBV7-3|NA|TRBD2
TGTGCCACCAATCTAGCGGGAGTAGCAGAGACCCAGTACTTC
CATNLAGVAETQYF
>TRBJ1-3|TRBV29-1|many|NA
TGCAGCGTTGAGGGGGACTCTGGAAACACCATATATTTT
CSVEGDSGNTIYF
>TRBJ2-3|TRBV25-1|NA|TRBD2
TGTGCCAGCAGTGCGAGGACTAGCGGGAGCCCAGATACGCAGTATTTT
CASSARTSGSPDTQYF
>TRBJ2-5|TRBV2|NA|NA
TGTGCCAGCAGTGAACGCGGACCGGCGGGGGAGACCCAGTACTTC
CASSERGPAGETQYF
>TRBJ1-2|TRBV25-1|few|NA
TGTGCCAGCAGTTCGGGATCGGTAATCGGTGGCTACACCTTC
CASSSGSVIGGYTF
>TRBJ1-1|TRBV29-1|NA|NA
TGCAGCGTTGGAGAGGGGTACAGTGAAGCTTTCTTT
CSVGEGYSEAFF
>TRBJ1-5|TRBV19|NA|TRBD1
TGTGCCACCCACGACAGGGCCTTATATAAGCCCCAGCATTTT
CATHDRALYKPQHF
>TRBJ2-5|TRBV7-9|NA|TRBD2
TGTGCCAGCAGACGGACTAGTGCTCAAGAGACCCAGTACTTC
CASRRTSAQETQYF
>TRBJ2-7|TRBV2|NA|NA
TGTGCCAGCAGGATCGACCAGGCCACTTCCTACGAGCAGTACTTC
CASRIDQATSYEQYF
>TRBJ2-1|TRBV25-1|NA|NA
TGTGCCAGCAGTGAATGGGGGACACAACCTCGGAATGAGCAGTTCTTC
CASSEWGTQPRNEQFF
>TRBJ1-5|TRBV20-1|NA|NA
TGCAGTGCCACACCCGACGGTCTCCCAGGGAATCAGCCCCAGCATTTT
CSATPDGLPGNQPQHF
>TRBJ2-7|TRBV5-1|few|NA
TGCGCCAGCAGCTTGGCCCCGGGAGAGGACGAGCAGTACTTC
CASSLAPGEDEQYF
>TRBJ1-2|TRBV11-1|NA|NA
TGTGCCTGGAGAGAAGAGTCGTGCACCTTC
CAWREESCTF
>TRBJ2-7|TRBV7-9|once|NA
TGCGCCAGCAGCCAAGATCCGGCGTACGAGCAGTACTTC
CASSQDPAYEQYF
>TRBJ1-1|TRBV7-9|few|NA
TGTGCCAGCAGCTTAGGGATAGACGGCACTGAAGCTTTCTTT
CASSLGIDGTEAFF
>TRBJ1-1|TRBV19|NA|TRBD1
TGTGCCAGTAGTAATGACAGGGGTTCCACTGAAGCTTTCTTT
CASSNDRGSTEAFF
>TRBJ2-7|TRBV20-1|NA|TRBD2
TGCAGTGCTAGACCCGGGACTAGCGGATACTACGAGCAGTACTTC
CSARPGTSGYYEQYF
>TRBJ2-7|TRBV7-6|NA|NA
TGTGCCAGCAGCCCAATCCTGTCTCCCGTGGACGAGCAGTACTTC
CASSPILSPVDEQYF
>TRBJ2-2|TRBV10-3|few|NA
TGTGCCAGCAGTTACACTGGGGCTCCCGGGGAGCTGTTTTTT
CASSYTGAPGELFF
>TRBJ2-7|TRBV7-3|few|NA
TGTGCTAGCACCGGGCTCGAGCAGTACTTC
CASTGLEQYF
>TRBJ1-1|TRBV6-1|NA|NA
TGTGCCAGCACAACGGACCCGAACACTGAAGCTTTCTTT
CASTTDPNTEAFF
>TRBJ1-2|TRBV7-2|few|NA
TGTGCCAGCAGCTTAGTGGGGGGTGCTAACTATGGCTACACCTTC
CASSLVGGANYGYTF
>TRBJ2-7|TRBV7-9|few|NA
TGTGCCAGTAGTATCCAGGATTACTCCTACGAGCAGTACTTC
CASSIQDYSYEQYF
>TRBJ2-5|TRBV20-1|few|TRBD1
TGCAGTGCTAGAGGGACAGGGCCGCAGACCCAGTACTTC
CSARGTGPQTQYF
>TRBJ2-7|TRBV12-3/TRBV12-4|NA|TRBD1
TGTGCCAGCAGTGCCTCGGACAGGGGGAGCTCCTACGAGCAGTACTTC
CASSASDRGSSYEQYF
>TRBJ2-7|TRBV7-2|few|TRBD1
TGTGCCAGCAGCTTGGGAGGACAGGGGGCAGAGCAGTACTTC
CASSLGGQGAEQYF
>TRBJ2-7|TRBV29-1|NA|TRBD1
TGCAGCGTTGAAGGTCAGGGGGCGAAATTCTACGAGCAGTACTTC
CSVEGQGAKFYEQYF
>TRBJ2-7|TRBV7-8|NA|TRBD2
TGTGCCAGCAGCTTTGCAGTAGCGGGAGGGGGCGAGCAGTACTTC
CASSFAVAGGGEQYF
>TRBJ1-3|TRBV11-2|NA|TRBD1
TGTGCCAGCGGAGGACAGGGGGCGGCCAACTCTGGAAACACCATATATTTT
CASGGQGAANSGNTIYF